Here is one T cell receptor (beta chain) with its context. The CDR3 extends over 14 amino acids. CDR1 MNHEY and CDR2 SVGAGI come from the germline V gene. After removal of 6 bases from V and 0 bases from J, the junction contained 4 bases not matched to a gene. The data stem from a study of shared clonotypes between healthy human individuals. Terminally differentiated effector memory CD45RA+ cells were left out of the naive CD8 fraction, which was CD45RO-negative and positively selected for CCR7. Assay used: immunoSEQ multiplex PCR; TCRdb lists only in-frame clones, some missing. The sample consists of around 2,000,000 clones, 85% to 95% of them appearing once.

Source material: naive CD8+ T cells sorted from blood. The chain links TRBV6-5 to TRBJ2-7, with 8 bases lining up with TRBD2. The source of this sequence is a young man in good health. The CDR3 DNA follows: TGTGCCAGCAGCATAGCGGGGAACTCCTACGAGCAGTACTTC. Its protein product is CASSIAGNSYEQYF.